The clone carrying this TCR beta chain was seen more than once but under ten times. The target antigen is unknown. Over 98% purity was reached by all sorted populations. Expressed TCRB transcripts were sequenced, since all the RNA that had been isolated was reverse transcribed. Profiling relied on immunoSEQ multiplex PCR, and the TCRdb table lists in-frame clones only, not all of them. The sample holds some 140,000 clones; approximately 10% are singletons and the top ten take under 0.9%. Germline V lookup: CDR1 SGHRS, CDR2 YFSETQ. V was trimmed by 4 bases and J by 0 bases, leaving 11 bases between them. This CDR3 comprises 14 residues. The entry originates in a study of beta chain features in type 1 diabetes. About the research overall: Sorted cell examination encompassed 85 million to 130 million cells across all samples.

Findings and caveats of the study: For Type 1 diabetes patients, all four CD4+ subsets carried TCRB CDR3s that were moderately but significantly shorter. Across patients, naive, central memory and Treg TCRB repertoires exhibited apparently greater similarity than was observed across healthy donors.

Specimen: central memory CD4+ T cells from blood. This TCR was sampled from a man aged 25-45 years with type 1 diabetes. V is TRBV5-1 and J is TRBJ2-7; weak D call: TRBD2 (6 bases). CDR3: CASSGLGGSYEQYF. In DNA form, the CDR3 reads TGCGCCAGCAGCGGGCTGGGAGGCTCCTACGAGCAGTACTTC.